These T cell receptor beta chains were read from a single sample in a study of T-cell reconstitution after alpha-beta-depleted transplantation in children. MiXCR was run by TCRdb on the PCR reads, yielding one entry per CDR3 protein. This table has almost 500,000 distinct CDR3 sequences, roughly 10% appearing once. The specimen comprised PBMCs, sampled before TCRalphabeta/CD19-depleted stem cell transplant. All receptors come from a child aged 2-15 years with inherited bone marrow failure, due to receive a stem cell transplant. Both conserved end residues are part of each CDR3. A D gene is named only where the DNA matches it firmly. The listing skips clone size in some rows; elsewhere it reads once, few, many or a size class.

V gene: TRBV29-1
clone size: many
J gene: TRBJ1-1
D gene: .
CDR3 DNA: TGCAGCGTTGATAGGGCTGGCGTCGAAGCTTTCTTT
CDR3 protein: CSVDRAGVEAFF

V gene: TRBV19
clone size: many
J gene: TRBJ2-2
D gene: .
CDR3 DNA: TGTGCCAGTAGTTCTCAGGACCTCTATGCGAACACCGGGGAGCTGTTTTTT
CDR3 protein: CASSSQDLYANTGELFF

V gene: TRBV19
clone size: many
J gene: TRBJ2-3
D gene: .
CDR3 DNA: TGTGCCAGTAGTATAGATACTCAGGGGAAAGATACGCAGTATTTT
CDR3 protein: CASSIDTQGKDTQYF

V gene: TRBV7-8
clone size: many
J gene: TRBJ1-5
D gene: .
CDR3 DNA: TGTGCCAGCAGCTTAGGTTTCATCGGGGTGGAGCAGCATTTT
CDR3 protein: CASSLGFIGVEQHF

V gene: TRBV9
clone size: many
J gene: TRBJ2-1
D gene: .
CDR3 DNA: TGTGCCAGCAGCTACGAGGGTCATGAGCAGTTCTTC
CDR3 protein: CASSYEGHEQFF

V gene: TRBV29-1
clone size: many
J gene: TRBJ2-7
D gene: TRBD1
CDR3 DNA: TGCAGCGTTGACGGCCTACAGGGGGCGCCGAGCTACGAGCAGTACTTC
CDR3 protein: CSVDGLQGAPSYEQYF

V gene: TRBV10-2
clone size: many
J gene: TRBJ1-6
D gene: .
CDR3 DNA: TGCGCCAGCAGTGAGACGGACTACGTGAGCTCCTATAATTCACCCCTCCACTTT
CDR3 protein: CASSETDYVSSYNSPLHF

V gene: TRBV18
clone size: many
J gene: TRBJ2-1
D gene: TRBD2
CDR3 DNA: TGTGCCAGCTCACCTAATGCGGGAGAGAATGAGCAGTTCTTC
CDR3 protein: CASSPNAGENEQFF

V gene: TRBV6-2/TRBV6-3
clone size: few
J gene: TRBJ2-1
D gene: .
CDR3 DNA: TGTGCCAGCAGTTACAAAAACAGGGGAGGCTACAATGAGCAGTTCTTC
CDR3 protein: CASSYKNRGGYNEQFF

V gene: TRBV12-3/TRBV12-4
clone size: many
J gene: TRBJ2-1
D gene: .
CDR3 DNA: TGTGCCAGCAGTCCCCAGGTAGGCTCGGATGAGCAGTTCTTC
CDR3 protein: CASSPQVGSDEQFF

V gene: TRBV21-1
clone size: few
J gene: TRBJ2-6
D gene: .
CDR3 DNA: TGTGCCAGCAGCAAAGCGCCCCCAGGCCGGGACATTTTCTCTGGGGCCAACGTCCTGACTTTC
CDR3 protein: CASSKAPPGRDIFSGANVLTF

V gene: TRBV10-3
clone size: .
J gene: TRBJ2-7
D gene: TRBD2
CDR3 DNA: TGTGCCATCGGCGGGAGGGGTGAGCAGTACTTC
CDR3 protein: CAIGGRGEQYF

V gene: TRBV20-1
clone size: few
J gene: TRBJ2-2
D gene: TRBD2
CDR3 DNA: TGCAGTGCTAGTCCTAGCGGGAGAGGGGACACCGGGGAGCTGTTTTTT
CDR3 protein: CSASPSGRGDTGELFF

V gene: TRBV4-3
clone size: .
J gene: TRBJ2-7
D gene: .
CDR3 DNA: TGCGCCAGCAGCCAAGATCCGGGACCGACGATTTACGAGCAGTACTTC
CDR3 protein: CASSQDPGPTIYEQYF

V gene: TRBV5-1
clone size: many
J gene: TRBJ1-4
D gene: TRBD1
CDR3 DNA: TGCGCCAGCAGCTTTACAGGGGACACTAATGAAAAACTGTTTTTT
CDR3 protein: CASSFTGDTNEKLFF

V gene: TRBV6-1
clone size: .
J gene: TRBJ2-1
D gene: .
CDR3 DNA: TGTGCCAGCAGCCCATGGGCAGGGAATGAGCAGTTCTTC
CDR3 protein: CASSPWAGNEQFF

V gene: TRBV10-2
clone size: many
J gene: TRBJ2-1
D gene: .
CDR3 DNA: TGCGCCAGCATCCCCCTAGCGCCCGCCTACAATGAGCAGTTCTTC
CDR3 protein: CASIPLAPAYNEQFF

V gene: TRBV19
clone size: few
J gene: TRBJ2-4
D gene: .
CDR3 DNA: TGTGCCAGTAGTCCCCGGGTACAGGGTGTCAACATTCAGTACTTC
CDR3 protein: CASSPRVQGVNIQYF

V gene: TRBV20-1
clone size: many
J gene: TRBJ2-3
D gene: TRBD2
CDR3 DNA: TGCAGTGCTGTGACTAGCGTTGGTCCAGATACGCAGTATTTT
CDR3 protein: CSAVTSVGPDTQYF

V gene: TRBV5-1
clone size: few
J gene: TRBJ2-2
D gene: .
CDR3 DNA: TGCGCCAGCACCCCAGGGGACCCGAACACCGGGGAGCTGTTTTTT
CDR3 protein: CASTPGDPNTGELFF

V gene: TRBV28
clone size: many
J gene: TRBJ1-2
D gene: .
CDR3 DNA: TGTGCCAGCTGGGGCGGGGGCGCAGGTGATGGCTACACCTTC
CDR3 protein: CASWGGGAGDGYTF

V gene: TRBV3-1
clone size: many
J gene: TRBJ2-7
D gene: TRBD1
CDR3 DNA: TGTGCCAGCAGCAAAGCGACCGGGACAGTCGTATACGAGCAGTACTTC
CDR3 protein: CASSKATGTVVYEQYF

V gene: TRBV10-3
clone size: many
J gene: TRBJ1-1
D gene: .
CDR3 DNA: TGTGCCATCAGCCGTAACAAGAACACTGAAGCTTTCTTT
CDR3 protein: CAISRNKNTEAFF

V gene: TRBV7-2
clone size: many
J gene: TRBJ2-7
D gene: TRBD2
CDR3 DNA: TGTGCCAGCAGCTTAGTTACTAGCGGGGACTACGAGCAGTACTTC
CDR3 protein: CASSLVTSGDYEQYF

V gene: TRBV5-5
clone size: many
J gene: TRBJ2-3
D gene: .
CDR3 DNA: TGTGCCAGCAGCTTGGCCTCGGTAGCGGCTACAGATACGCAGTATTTT
CDR3 protein: CASSLASVAATDTQYF

V gene: TRBV7-9
clone size: many
J gene: TRBJ2-5
D gene: .
CDR3 DNA: TGTGCCAGCAGCTTGTCACGAGGGGGAAAAGAGACCCAGTACTTC
CDR3 protein: CASSLSRGGKETQYF

V gene: TRBV18
clone size: many
J gene: TRBJ2-5
D gene: .
CDR3 DNA: TGTGCCAGCTCACGGAGGACCGGCCAAGAGACCCAGTACTTC
CDR3 protein: CASSRRTGQETQYF

V gene: TRBV11-2
clone size: .
J gene: TRBJ2-3
D gene: .
CDR3 DNA: TGTGCCAGCAGGGCCCTAGGGCCTTCTAGCACAGATACGCAGTATTTT
CDR3 protein: CASRALGPSSTDTQYF

V gene: TRBV27
clone size: many
J gene: TRBJ2-6
D gene: TRBD2
CDR3 DNA: TGTGCCAGCAGTTTAAGGGGAGGGGACGGCTCTGGGGCCAACGTCCTGACTTTC
CDR3 protein: CASSLRGGDGSGANVLTF

V gene: TRBV12-3/TRBV12-4
clone size: many
J gene: TRBJ1-2
D gene: .
CDR3 DNA: TGTGCCAGCAGCCCTTCACATGGCTATGGCTACACCTTC
CDR3 protein: CASSPSHGYGYTF

V gene: TRBV12-3/TRBV12-4
clone size: many
J gene: TRBJ1-6
D gene: .
CDR3 DNA: TGTGCCAGCAGTTCAGGGGCCATCTGGTCACCCCTCCACTTT
CDR3 protein: CASSSGAIWSPLHF

V gene: TRBV12-3/TRBV12-4
clone size: .
J gene: TRBJ2-2
D gene: TRBD2
CDR3 DNA: TGTGCCAGCAGTGCGGGGGGGAACACCGGGGAGCTGTTTTTT
CDR3 protein: CASSAGGNTGELFF

V gene: TRBV20-1
clone size: many
J gene: TRBJ1-2
D gene: .
CDR3 DNA: TGCAGTGCAATGGACAATTCTAACTATGGCTACACCTTC
CDR3 protein: CSAMDNSNYGYTF